In its sample, the clone carrying this T cell receptor (beta chain) was seen many times. These data come from a study of T-cell reconstitution after alpha-beta-depleted transplantation in children. Unique molecular identifiers tagged the TCRbeta library. Via MiXCR, TCRdb re-called the PCR reads, giving one row per CDR3 protein. The profile covers about 610,000 distinct CDR3 sequences, with roughly 10% appearing a single time and 3.5% to 5% taken by the ten largest. With 9 bases removed from V and 4 bases from J, the gap between germline ends came to 11 bases. Per the germline V gene, CDR1 is SEHNR and CDR2 is FQNEAQ (reference sequence). CDR3 length: 12 residues.

The chain carries TRBV7-9 and TRBJ2-3; D gene uncertain. The specimen comprised PBMCs from the stem cell graft donor, sampled from the stem cell graft. This sequence was found in a human donor who donated a stem cell graft to a child with acute myeloid leukemia. DNA of the CDR3: TGTGCCAGTCGAACGAAGGCAGATACGCAGTATTTT. It translates to CASRTKADTQYF.